The 30 T cell receptor beta chains in this list originate from one sample, sequenced in a study of neurological immune-mediated disorders. MiXCR, run by TCRdb on the 5' RACE reads, gives a single entry per CDR3 protein. The sample yields over 15,000 distinct CDR3 sequences, over 8.5% seen once. The sequencing input was CD8+ T cells from blood. The origin of the receptors is a woman between 50 and 59 years old in good health.

This clonotype was observed many times. This chain joins TRBV29-1 and TRBJ2-4, with 7 nucleotides matching TRBD1. The CDR3 has 12 amino acids. Germline CDR1 reads SQVTM; CDR2 reads ANQGSEA. The V segment lost 8 bases and the J segment 2 bases; nucleotides outside the gene matches: 3. The chain's CDR3 is CSPQGTKNIQYF. CDR3 DNA: TGCAGCCCACAGGGGACCAAAAACATTCAGTACTTC.

This clonotype occurred many times. This rearrangement joins TRBV20-1 to TRBJ2-7; 7 nucleotides agree with TRBD2. This CDR3 comprises 15 residues. Germline V gene sequence: CDR1 DFQATT, CDR2 SNEGSKA (reference sequence). V shed 6 bases, J shed 2 bases, and the junction held 13 bases outside the gene matches. Here the CDR3 reads CSAEDLAAIAYEQYF. CDR3 sequence (DNA): TGCAGTGCGGAAGATCTAGCGGCTATCGCCTACGAGCAGTACTTC.

This clonotype was counted ten times or more. The V gene is TRBV6-2 or TRBV6-3, the J gene TRBJ2-7; D is perhaps TRBD2 (5 bases). The CDR3 extends over 17 amino acids. Trimming took 5 bases from V and 4 from J, leaving 24 bases between them. CDR1 is MNHEY, CDR2 SVGEGT, per germline. The chain's CDR3 is CASSEPPWDSATYEQYF. The CDR3 DNA sequence: TGTGCCAGCAGTGAACCCCCCTGGGATAGCGCTACATACGAGCAGTACTTC.

This clonotype was seen at least ten times. The rearrangement uses TRBV6-1 and TRBJ2-2; tentatively, D is TRBD2 (5 bases). The germline CDR1 and CDR2 sequences are MNHNS and SASEGT. CDR3 length equals 14 residues. Trimming pared 3 bases from V and 7 bases from J, leaving 12 bases between. In DNA, the CDR3 is TGTGCCAGCAGTGACGAGGGTGGTTTCGGGGAGCTGTTTTTT. Residues: CASSDEGGFGELFF.

The rearrangement links TRBV14 to TRBJ2-3, with D perhaps matching TRBD1 (5 bases). Trimming pared 4 bases from V and 2 bases from J, leaving 13 bases between. The V gene's germline CDR1 is SGHDN and CDR2 FVKESK. The length of the CDR3 is 15 residues. In DNA form, the CDR3 reads TGTGCCAGCAGCCGAGGACACCCCCTCACAGATACGCAGTATTTT. This translates into CASSRGHPLTDTQYF. Based on the CDR3 plus reference TRBV14 and TRBJ2-3, the full variable domain is EAGVTQFPSHSVIEKGQTVTLRCDPISGHDNLYWYRRVMGKEIKFLLHFVKESKQDESGMPNNRFLAERTGGTYSTLKVQPAELEDSGVYFCASSRGHPLTDTQYFGPGTRLTVL.

The table lists this clonotype with many counts. CDR3 nucleotides: TGCGCCAGCAGCCCGAGGACAGGGACCTACGAGCAGTACTTC. This translates into CASSPRTGTYEQYF. The V call is TRBV5-1, the J call TRBJ2-7; 8 positions agree with TRBD1. Germline V gene sequence: CDR1 SGHRS, CDR2 YFSETQ. J gave up 2 bases and V 4 bases, and 5 bases lay outside the gene matches. The CDR3 runs to 14 residues.

In this sample, this clonotype turned up once. This chain connects TRBV5-5 to TRBJ2-3, with 8 bases matching TRBD1. Germline CDR1 is SGHKS and CDR2 is YYEKEE (reference sequence). This CDR3 is built from 14 residues. V was clipped by 6 bases and J by 1 base; unmatched bases: 4. CDR3 DNA: TGTGCCAGCACCCAGGGACAGGGCACAGATACGCAGTATTTT. Translated, it gives CASTQGQGTDTQYF.

This clonotype has ten or more counts. CDR3: CASRGLAGESTGELFF. CDR3 nucleotides: TGTGCCAGCAGGGGACTAGCGGGAGAGTCCACCGGGGAGCTGTTTTTT. The chain employs TRBV2 and TRBJ2-2; 14 bases match TRBD2. V shed 6 bases and J 4 bases; nucleotides not matched to a gene: 4. Germline CDR1 SNHLY, CDR2 FYNNEI. The CDR3 is 16 amino acids.

The chain is built from TRBV20-1 and TRBJ1-1; a weak D match, TRBD1 (5 bases). This CDR3 contains 13 residues. The germline V and J ends were trimmed by 3 bases and 11 bases, with 19 bases remaining between them. CDR1 and CDR2 (germline): DFQATT, SNEGSKA (reference sequence). This chain's CDR3 is CSARDLPRDQAFF. The CDR3 bases are TGCAGTGCTAGGGATTTACCCAGGGATCAGGCTTTCTTT.

This clonotype has at least ten counts. A much larger clone differs from this one at a single base, so this may be a read error. The chain links TRBV27 to TRBJ2-3; 10 nucleotides align to TRBD2. Germline assignment: CDR1 MNHEY and CDR2 SMNVEV (reference sequence). The CDR3 has 16 residues. J gave up 2 bases and V 3 bases, and 5 bases lay outside the gene matches. The CDR3 loop is CASSFPGTSDTDTQYF. CDR3 coding DNA: TGTGCCAGCAGTTTCCCCGGGACTAGCGACACAGATACGCAGTATTTT.

Many counts were recorded for this clonotype. This sequence joins TRBV20-1 and TRBJ1-5; D call uncertain. V lost 2 bases, J lost 1 base, and 12 bases lay in between. The V gene's germline CDR1 is DFQATT and CDR2 SNEGSKA (reference sequence). The CDR3 is made up of 15 amino acids. The CDR3 region is CSARRERVSNQPQHF. CDR3 nucleotide sequence: TGCAGTGCTAGACGAGAGAGGGTGAGCAATCAGCCCCAGCATTTT.

This clonotype was counted many times. The J gene is TRBJ2-5, the V gene TRBV20-1; D remains unclear. In germline, CDR1 is DFQATT, CDR2 SNEGSKA (reference sequence). There are 15 residues in the CDR3. Trimming left V 0 bases short and J 5 bases short, with 16 bases between. The CDR3 region has the DNA TGCAGTGCTAGAGATTTGGGTGCCGCTAAGGAGACCCAGTACTTC. It yields the protein CSARDLGAAKETQYF.

This clonotype appeared many times. V usage is TRBV6-5 and J usage is TRBJ2-7; 13 nucleotides agree with TRBD2. Germline V lookup: CDR1 MNHEY, CDR2 SVGAGI. CDR3 size: 18 residues. With V trimmed by 7 bases and J by 4 bases, 16 bases remained unmatched. The CDR3 spells CASKPGLAGSLHVYEQYF. CDR3 nucleotide sequence: TGTGCCAGCAAACCGGGACTAGCGGGATCTCTTCACGTTTACGAGCAGTACTTC.

This clonotype was recorded many times. The gene calls are TRBV5-1 and TRBJ2-1, with 14 bases that match TRBD2. This CDR3 has 18 residues. V was clipped by 3 bases and J by 2 bases; unmatched bases: 7. Per germline, CDR1 SGHRS and CDR2 YFSETQ. In nucleotides, the CDR3 is TGCGCCAGCAGCTCCCTGACTAGCGGGAGGGCCGCCTACAATGAGCAGTTCTTC. This translates into CASSSLTSGRAAYNEQFF.

This clonotype came up many times. This chain joins TRBV11-2 and TRBJ2-1; D tentatively fits TRBD1 or TRBD2 (5 bases each). V was cut by 5 bases and J by 6 bases, with 11 bases left in between. The CDR3 consists of 13 residues. CDR1 SGHAT and CDR2 FQNNGV come from the germline V gene. CDR3 amino acids: CASSLTRGNEQFF. The DNA of the CDR3 is TGTGCCAGCAGCCTCACGAGGGGCAATGAGCAGTTCTTC.

In this sample, this clonotype turned up many times. This rearrangement joins TRBV5-6 to TRBJ1-1; 9 bases fit TRBD1. CDR3 length: 16 residues. CDR1 is SGHDT and CDR2 is YYEEEE in the germline V gene. V lost 0 bases to trimming and J lost 0 bases; unmatched junction nucleotides: 3. CDR3 region: CASSLVGQGMNTEAFF. CDR3 in DNA: TGTGCCAGCAGCTTGGTAGGACAGGGGATGAACACTGAAGCTTTCTTT.

This clonotype was seen ten or more times. This sequence joins TRBV14 and TRBJ1-1; 9 nucleotides line up with TRBD1. Germline assignment: CDR1 SGHDN and CDR2 FVKESK. This CDR3 comprises 16 residues. V lost 0 bases and J lost 7; bases outside the gene matches: 9. The CDR3 DNA is TGTGCCAGCAGCCAAGATCCGGGGACAGGGTGGAGTGAAGCTTTCTTT. Its protein is CASSQDPGTGWSEAFF.

This clonotype was counted many times. The chain has TRBV7-9 and TRBJ1-4, with a possible D match to TRBD1 (5 bases). This CDR3 comprises 15 residues. V was shortened by 2 bases and J by 5 bases, with 12 bases between the two germline ends. Germline CDR1 is SEHNR and CDR2 is FQNEAQ (reference sequence). The CDR3 loop is CASSLTRDGNEKLFF. For the CDR3, the DNA is TGTGCCAGCAGCTTAACCCGGGACGGCAATGAAAAACTGTTTTTT.

On this clonotype itself: The junction departs from the called germline gene at one end, perhaps through a read error. The rearrangement joins TRBV5-4 to TRBJ2-1, with D possibly matching TRBD2 (5 bases). Germline assignment: CDR1 SGHNT and CDR2 YYREEE (reference sequence). This CDR3 region has 17 residues. The CDR3, as DNA: TGTGCCAGCAGCTTACGCGTCTTAGCGCCCCCCCACAATGAGCAGTGCTTC. Translating gives CASSLRVLAPPHNEQCF.

This clonotype was picked up many times. This chain links TRBV4-1 with TRBJ2-5; D is ambiguous. Looked up from germline, CDR1 is MGHRA and CDR2 is YSYEKL. The CDR3 is made up of 12 amino acids. V shed 3 bases and J shed 3 bases, with 5 bases lying between them. CDR3: CASSHLEETQYF. The CDR3 DNA reads TGCGCCAGCAGCCACCTGGAAGAGACCCAGTACTTC.

This clonotype was detected many times. This chain's CDR3 is CASSIESASFSYEQYF. The CDR3 coding sequence is TGCGCCAGCAGTATAGAGTCGGCGTCGTTCTCCTACGAGCAGTACTTC. The V call is TRBV5-1, the J call TRBJ2-7; D is unclear. The CDR3 totals 16 residues. Trimming stripped 5 bases from V and 0 bases from J, with 18 bases between. Per the germline V gene, CDR1 is SGHRS and CDR2 is YFSETQ.

This clonotype has a count of ten or more. This rearrangement joins TRBV7-9 to TRBJ2-7; 8 nucleotides match TRBD2. The CDR3 has 12 residues. The J segment lost 6 bases and the V segment lost 7 bases, leaving 5 bases of the junction unmatched. The germline CDR1 and CDR2 sequences are SEHNR and FQNEAQ (reference sequence). CDR3 loop: CASTFGGAEQYF. In nucleotides, the CDR3 is TGTGCCAGCACCTTCGGGGGGGCCGAGCAGTACTTC.

This clonotype appeared many times. The chain links TRBV7-9 to TRBJ2-2, with 7 bases that match TRBD2. The germline gives CDR1 SEHNR, CDR2 FQNEAQ (reference sequence). The junction had 6 bases not matched to a gene; V was cut back by 4 bases and J by 4 bases. The CDR3 is 15 residues long. The CDR3 loop is CASSSNGGSTGELFF. In DNA, the CDR3 is TGTGCCAGCAGCTCCAACGGGGGGAGCACCGGGGAGCTGTTTTTT.

This clonotype was recorded many times. The genes are TRBV7-9 and TRBJ1-5; D unresolved. Looked up from germline, CDR1 is SEHNR and CDR2 is FQNEAQ (reference sequence). The CDR3 totals 15 residues. V was pared by 2 bases and J by 2 bases, with 10 bases between. The CDR3 DNA reads TGTGCCAGCAGCTTAAACGGTGGAGGCAATCAGCCCCAGCATTTT. It yields the protein CASSLNGGGNQPQHF.

The table lists this clonotype with many counts. V usage is TRBV6-2 or TRBV6-3 and J usage is TRBJ2-5; no firm D call. This CDR3 has 16 residues. Germline-derived CDR1 and CDR2 are MNHEY and SVGEGT. Trimming stripped 0 bases from V and 1 base from J, with 12 bases between. CDR3 loop: CASSYSSRPVQETQYF. CDR3 in DNA: TGTGCCAGCAGTTACTCGAGCCGGCCGGTCCAAGAGACCCAGTACTTC.

This clonotype occurred many times. The chain employs TRBV20-1 and TRBJ2-3, with 9 positions matching TRBD2. Germline V gene sequence: CDR1 DFQATT, CDR2 SNEGSKA (reference sequence). The CDR3 consists of 18 residues. V dropped 5 bases and J dropped 2; count of bases not matched to a gene: 17. CDR3 sequence reads: CSAAPRTGAGGTTDTQYF. The CDR3 DNA sequence: TGCAGTGCTGCCCCGCGAACAGGGGCGGGGGGGACCACAGATACGCAGTATTTT.

This clonotype was picked up many times. The V and J genes are TRBV29-1 and TRBJ2-3; D not resolved. The V end lost 4 bases, the J end lost 2 bases, and 13 bases lay between the germline ends. The CDR3 totals 14 residues. Germline CDR1 is SQVTM and CDR2 is ANQGSEA. CDR3 in amino acids: CSVGPASVTDTQYF. The CDR3 nucleotides are TGCAGCGTTGGCCCAGCTAGTGTCACAGATACGCAGTATTTT.

This clonotype was seen ten or more times. This chain joins TRBV4-1 and TRBJ1-2, with a possible D match to TRBD1 (5 bases). V dropped 0 bases and J dropped 4 bases, with 12 bases sitting between them. The CDR3 length is 15 residues. Germline-derived CDR1 and CDR2 are MGHRA and YSYEKL. CDR3 residues: CASSQEQMGGYGYTF. DNA for the CDR3: TGCGCCAGCAGCCAAGAGCAGATGGGGGGCTATGGCTACACCTTC.

The table lists this clonotype with many counts. This rearrangement joins TRBV11-1 to TRBJ2-2; the D gene is possibly TRBD2 (6 bases). V lost 4 bases and J lost 7, with 25 bases in between. The CDR3 runs to 18 residues. Germline V lookup: CDR1 SGHAT, CDR2 FQDESV (reference sequence). The CDR3 sequence is CASSSNFLALWDGGELFF. CDR3 bases: TGTGCCAGCAGCTCCAATTTCCTAGCGCTTTGGGACGGCGGGGAGCTGTTTTTT.

The sample holds many counts of this clonotype. This chain uses TRBV20-1 with TRBJ2-3, with 7 bases identical to TRBD1. The trim removed 7 bases at V and 5 bases at J, leaving 9 bases unmatched. Per germline, CDR1 DFQATT and CDR2 SNEGSKA (reference sequence). The CDR3 runs 13 residues. The CDR3 coding sequence is TGCAGTGTTAGGTCCGGGACAGAAGATACGCAGTATTTT. Translated, it gives CSVRSGTEDTQYF.